This T cell receptor beta chain was sequenced during a study of T cell responses to AZD1222 COVID-19 vaccine. In the study overall: Second doses were pooled across both intervals (about 4 or about 12 weeks). Study findings and constraints: Possibly, clonal diversity was underestimated; donors were largely white British and included more females.

Germline V CDR1 and CDR2: SEHNR, FQNEAQ (reference sequence). There are 14 residues in the CDR3. V was shortened by 1 base and J by 1 base, with 5 bases between the two germline ends. Here immunoSEQ multiplex PCR was the method, and the copy in TCRdb shows in-frame clones only, minus some. The sample records 80,000 to 100,000 clones, around 90% being singletons. Remarks on this clone: What it binds is not known.

The clonotype comes from an adult in good health. The sample consisted of peripheral blood, taken on day 0 of AZD1222 vaccination. The rearrangement joins TRBV7-9 to TRBJ1-5, with a tentative D call TRBD1 (5 bases). CDR3 bases: TGTGCCAGCAGCTTAGAGGGGAGCAATCAGCCCCAGCATTTT. This gives the protein CASSLEGSNQPQHF.